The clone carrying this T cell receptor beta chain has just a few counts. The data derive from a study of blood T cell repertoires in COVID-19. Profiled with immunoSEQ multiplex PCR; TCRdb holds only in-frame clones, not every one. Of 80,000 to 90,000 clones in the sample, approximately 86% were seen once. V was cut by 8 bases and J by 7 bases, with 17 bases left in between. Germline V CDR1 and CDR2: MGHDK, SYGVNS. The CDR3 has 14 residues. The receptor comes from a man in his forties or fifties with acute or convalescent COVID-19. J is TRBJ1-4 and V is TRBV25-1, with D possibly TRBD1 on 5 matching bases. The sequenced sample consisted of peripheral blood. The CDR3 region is CASRYGGDGEKLFF. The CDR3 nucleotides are TGTGCCAGCCGATACGGAGGGGACGGTGAAAAACTGTTTTTT.